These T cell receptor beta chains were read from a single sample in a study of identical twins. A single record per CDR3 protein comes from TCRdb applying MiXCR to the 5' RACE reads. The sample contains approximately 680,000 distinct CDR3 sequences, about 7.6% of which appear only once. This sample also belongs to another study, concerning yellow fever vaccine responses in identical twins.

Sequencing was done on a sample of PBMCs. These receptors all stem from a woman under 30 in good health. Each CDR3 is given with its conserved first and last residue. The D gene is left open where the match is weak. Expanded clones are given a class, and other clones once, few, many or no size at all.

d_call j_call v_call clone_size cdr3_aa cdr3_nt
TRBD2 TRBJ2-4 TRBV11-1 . CASSLVLASGVIAKNIQYF TGTGCCAGCAGCTTAGTTCTTGCTAGCGGGGTCATAGCCAAAAACATTCAGTACTTC
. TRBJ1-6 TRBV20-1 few CSARGTGGNSPLHF TGCAGTGCTAGGGGAACAGGAGGGAATTCACCCCTCCACTTT
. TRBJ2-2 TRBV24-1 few CATSENRVKVTGELFF TGTGCCACCAGTGAGAACAGGGTGAAGGTCACCGGGGAGCTGTTTTTT
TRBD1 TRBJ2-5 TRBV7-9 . CASSFPGGWETQYF TGTGCCAGCAGCTTCCCAGGGGGTTGGGAGACCCAGTACTTC
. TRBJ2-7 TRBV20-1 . CSASVSGNVYEQYF TGCAGTGCTAGCGTGTCGGGGAATGTATACGAGCAGTACTTC
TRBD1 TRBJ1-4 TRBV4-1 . CASSQSGQGINEKLFF TGCGCCAGCAGCCAATCGGGACAGGGGATTAATGAAAAACTGTTTTTT
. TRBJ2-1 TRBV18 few CASSLPLGEQFF TGTGCCAGCTCACTACCGTTAGGTGAGCAGTTCTTC
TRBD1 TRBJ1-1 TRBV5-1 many CASSLGDRGMNTEAFF TGCGCCAGCAGCTTGGGGGACAGGGGAATGAACACTGAAGCTTTCTTT
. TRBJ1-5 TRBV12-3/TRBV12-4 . CASSLKGSPWPQHF TGTGCCAGCAGTTTAAAGGGTTCCCCATGGCCCCAGCATTTT
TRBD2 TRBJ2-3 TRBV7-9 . CASSLGTSGGYTDTQYF TGTGCCAGCAGCTTGGGGACTAGCGGGGGGTACACAGATACGCAGTATTTT
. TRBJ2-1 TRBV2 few CASSETRSSYNEQFF TGTGCCAGCAGTGAAACCCGGAGCTCCTACAATGAGCAGTTCTTC
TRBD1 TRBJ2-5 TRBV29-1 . CSVDKTGFRETQYF TGCAGCGTTGACAAGACAGGGTTCCGGGAGACCCAGTACTTC
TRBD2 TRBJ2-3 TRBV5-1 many CASSFSGSFTDTQYF TGCGCCAGCAGCTTCAGCGGGAGCTTCACAGATACGCAGTATTTT
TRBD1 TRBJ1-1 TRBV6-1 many CASRQGAGNTEAFF TGTGCCAGCAGACAGGGGGCCGGGAACACTGAAGCTTTCTTT
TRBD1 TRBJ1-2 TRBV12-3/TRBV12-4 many CASSPGQGNYGYTF TGTGCCAGCAGCCCGGGACAGGGGAACTATGGCTACACCTTC
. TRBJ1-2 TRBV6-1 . CASSDHQGVYGYTF TGTGCCAGCAGTGACCATCAAGGAGTGTATGGCTACACCTTC
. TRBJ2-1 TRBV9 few CASSVETRAGIEQFF TGTGCCAGCAGCGTCGAAACGAGGGCAGGGATTGAGCAGTTCTTC
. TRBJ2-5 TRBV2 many CASKANQETQYF TGTGCCAGCAAGGCAAATCAAGAGACCCAGTACTTC
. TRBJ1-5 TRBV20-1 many CSATEVGSQPQHF TGCAGTGCTACCGAGGTGGGTAGTCAGCCCCAGCATTTT
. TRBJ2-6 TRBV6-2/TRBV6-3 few CASSFSRKGGIIGSGANVLTF TGTGCCAGCAGTTTCTCCCGTAAAGGGGGGATTATTGGTTCTGGGGCCAACGTCCTGACTTTC
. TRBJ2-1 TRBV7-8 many CASSFPRSNEQFF TGTGCCAGCAGCTTCCCCAGAAGCAATGAGCAGTTCTTC
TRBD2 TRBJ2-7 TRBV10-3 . CAITSSGEPYEQYF TGTGCCATCACGTCTAGCGGGGAACCCTACGAGCAGTACTTC
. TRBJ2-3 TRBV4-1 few CASSQEFGFGADTQYF TGCGCCAGCAGCCAAGAATTTGGATTTGGAGCAGATACGCAGTATTTT
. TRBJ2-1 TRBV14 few CASSQVFSGGLQFF TGTGCCAGCAGCCAAGTTTTCTCTGGGGGGCTACAGTTCTTC
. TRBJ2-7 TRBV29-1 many CSALGERSSYEQYF TGCAGCGCCCTCGGTGAGCGGTCCTCCTACGAGCAGTACTTC
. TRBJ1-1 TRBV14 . CASSWQVNTEAFF TGTGCCAGCAGTTGGCAGGTCAACACTGAAGCTTTCTTT
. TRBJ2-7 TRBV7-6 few CASSPLSPEQYF TGTGCCAGCAGCCCCCTTAGCCCGGAGCAGTACTTC
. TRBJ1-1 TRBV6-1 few CASSERAGYNTEAFF TGTGCCAGCAGTGAACGGGCGGGGTACAACACTGAAGCTTTCTTT
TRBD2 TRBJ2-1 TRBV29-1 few CSVELGLAGVFSYNEQFF TGCAGCGTTGAATTGGGACTAGCGGGGGTCTTCTCCTACAATGAGCAGTTCTTC
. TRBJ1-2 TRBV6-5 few CASSYRTDWNYGYTF TGTGCCAGCAGTTACCGCACCGACTGGAACTATGGCTACACCTTC
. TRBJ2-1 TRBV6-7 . CAGSYSRRSLATYNEQFF TGTGCCGGCAGTTACTCGAGGAGGTCACTAGCAACCTACAATGAGCAGTTCTTC
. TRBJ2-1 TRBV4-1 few CASSQETDSTKYNEQFF TGCGCCAGCAGCCAAGAGACAGACTCAACTAAATACAATGAGCAGTTCTTC
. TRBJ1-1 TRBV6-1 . CASKHTNTEAFF TGTGCCAGCAAACACACGAACACTGAAGCTTTCTTT
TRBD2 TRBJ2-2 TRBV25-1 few CASSVAGLNTGELFF TGTGCCAGCAGTGTAGCGGGGTTGAACACCGGGGAGCTGTTTTTT
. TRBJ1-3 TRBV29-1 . CSVEERGSGNTIYF TGCAGCGTTGAAGAGAGGGGCTCTGGAAACACCATATATTTT
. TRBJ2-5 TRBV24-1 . CATSDFPRREEETQYF TGTGCCACCAGTGATTTTCCGCGGAGGGAAGAAGAGACCCAGTACTTC
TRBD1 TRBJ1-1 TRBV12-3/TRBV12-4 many CASSADRGLNTEAFF TGTGCCAGCAGTGCTGACAGGGGACTGAACACTGAAGCTTTCTTT
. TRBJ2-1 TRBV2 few CASSAEVSSYNEQFF TGTGCCAGCAGTGCGGAAGTGTCCTCCTACAATGAGCAGTTCTTC
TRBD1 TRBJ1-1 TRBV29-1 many CSVMTGVAEAFF TGCAGCGTCATGACAGGGGTAGCTGAAGCTTTCTTT
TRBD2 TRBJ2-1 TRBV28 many CASRLPAKGGNEQFF TGTGCCAGCAGACTGCCCGCTAAGGGAGGGAATGAGCAGTTCTTC
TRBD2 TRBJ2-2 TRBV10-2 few CASREISGSRTGELFF TGCGCCAGCAGGGAAATTAGCGGGAGTAGGACCGGGGAGCTGTTTTTT
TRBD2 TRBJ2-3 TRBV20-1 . CSAREGTSGFRTDTQYF TGCAGTGCTAGAGAGGGGACTAGCGGGTTCCGCACAGATACGCAGTATTTT
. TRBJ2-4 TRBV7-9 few CASSLQYENIQYF TGTGCCAGCAGCTTACAGTATGAAAACATTCAGTACTTC
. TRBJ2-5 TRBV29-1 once CSIEGQGGTQYF TGCAGCATTGAAGGACAAGGGGGGACCCAGTACTTC
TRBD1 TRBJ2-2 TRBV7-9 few CASSLGTGVNTGELFF TGTGCCAGCAGCTTAGGCACAGGGGTTAACACCGGGGAGCTGTTTTTT
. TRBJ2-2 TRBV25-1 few CASSGVLGGATGELFF TGTGCCAGCAGTGGTGTTTTGGGGGGGGCGACCGGGGAGCTGTTTTTT
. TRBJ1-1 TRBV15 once CATSRDRGMNTEAFF TGTGCCACCAGCAGAGATAGAGGGATGAACACTGAAGCTTTCTTT
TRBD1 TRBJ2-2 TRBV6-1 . CASCRDRSTGELFF TGTGCCAGCTGCCGGGACAGGAGCACCGGGGAGCTGTTTTTT
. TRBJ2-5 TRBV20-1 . CSSLAELQETQYF TGCAGTTCTTTAGCGGAACTACAAGAGACCCAGTACTTC
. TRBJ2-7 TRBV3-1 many CASSSTPTYEQYF TGTGCCAGCAGCTCGACTCCTACCTACGAGCAGTACTTC
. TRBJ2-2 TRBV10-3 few CAIRDSGELFF TGTGCCATCAGGGATTCCGGGGAGCTGTTTTTT
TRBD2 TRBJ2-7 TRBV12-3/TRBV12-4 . CASSHRTSGSHEQYF TGTGCCAGCAGTCACAGGACTAGCGGGAGCCACGAGCAGTACTTC
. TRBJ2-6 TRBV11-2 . CASSLATGRTGANVLTF TGTGCCAGCAGCTTAGCAACAGGACGTACTGGGGCCAACGTCCTGACTTTC
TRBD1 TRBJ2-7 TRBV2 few CASSEGTGTAYEQYF TGTGCCAGCAGTGAAGGGACAGGGACCGCCTACGAGCAGTACTTC